A single sample gave rise to the 12 T cell receptor beta chains below, sequenced in a study of blood T cell repertoires in COVID-19. Some clones are missing from TCRdb's copy, which holds only in-frame ones; the method was immunoSEQ multiplex PCR. The profile covers 40,000 to 50,000 clones, with over 60% appearing a single time and roughly 28% taken by the ten largest. The sample taken for sequencing was peripheral blood. The receptors shown here come from a woman in her 70s with acute or convalescent COVID-19.

This chain uses TRBV2 with TRBJ2-7; no reliable D call. V was shortened by 7 bases and J by 3 bases, with 7 bases between the two germline ends. Germline CDR1 SNHLY, CDR2 FYNNEI. This CDR3 contains 11 residues. CDR3 sequence: CASNYGYEQYF. The CDR3 DNA reads as TGTGCCAGCAACTACGGCTACGAGCAGTACTTC.

The rearrangement links TRBV5-4 to TRBJ1-4; no definite D call. Germline CDR1 and CDR2: SGHNT and YYREEE (reference sequence). With 0 bases removed from V and 3 bases from J, the gap between germline ends came to 9 bases. This CDR3 contains 15 residues. The CDR3 bases are TGTGCCAGCAGCTTGGAGGCGGGCTCTAATGAAAAACTGTTTTTT. Translation: CASSLEAGSNEKLFF.

The chain links TRBV28 to TRBJ2-7; 8 bases fit TRBD1. Germline V lookup: CDR1 MDHEN, CDR2 SYDVKM. After removal of 5 bases from V and 2 bases from J, the junction contained 8 bases not matched to a gene. CDR3 length equals 15 residues. The DNA of the CDR3 is TGTGCCAGCAGTCCCCGGACAGGGTTGGCCTACGAGCAGTACTTC. This encodes CASSPRTGLAYEQYF.

This clone occurred once. The chain links TRBV4-2 to TRBJ2-1; 8 nucleotides align to TRBD1. Germline V CDR1 and CDR2: LGHNA, YNFKEQ. V lost 1 base to trimming and J lost 5 bases; unmatched junction nucleotides: 1. This CDR3 region has 14 residues. CDR3 nucleotides: TGTGCCAGCAGCCAAGCAGGGGGCAACAATGAGCAGTTCTTC. Its protein is CASSQAGGNNEQFF.

This sequence joins TRBV24-1 and TRBJ2-3; 10 nucleotides align to TRBD2. This CDR3 has 16 residues. With V trimmed by 4 bases and J by 1 base, 4 bases remained unmatched. Germline loops: CDR1 KGHDR, CDR2 SFDVKD. The CDR3 region is CATSEPGTSGTDTQYF. CDR3 in DNA: TGTGCCACCAGTGAACCCGGGACTAGCGGCACAGATACGCAGTATTTT.

This chain joins TRBV7-3 and TRBJ2-3, with a tentative D call TRBD1 (5 bases). Between the trimmed V and J ends, which lost 4 bases and 2 bases, there was a span of 10 bases. Germline V gene sequence: CDR1 SGHTA, CDR2 FQGTGA. The CDR3 length is 14 residues. DNA for the CDR3: TGTGCCAGCAGCTCGACAGAATACACAGATACGCAGTATTTT. Encoded protein: CASSSTEYTDTQYF.

The chain uses TRBV11-2 and TRBJ2-7; 11 nucleotides agree with TRBD1. The germline V gene has CDR1 SGHAT and CDR2 FQNNGV. With 5 bases clipped from V and 3 bases from J, the junction kept 9 bases outside the gene matches. This CDR3 is 16 amino acids long. Written as DNA, the CDR3 is TGTGCCAGCAGCCTCGGACAGGGGGCGACCCTCTACGAGCAGTACTTC. As protein: CASSLGQGATLYEQYF.

The chain carries TRBV28 and TRBJ1-2; D possibly corresponds to TRBD1 (5 bases). V gave up 3 bases and J gave up 4 bases, with 12 bases separating them. CDR3 length: 14 residues. The germline gives CDR1 MDHEN, CDR2 SYDVKM. The CDR3 loop reads CASSFLGASYGYTF. CDR3 bases: TGTGCCAGCAGTTTTTTAGGGGCCTCCTATGGCTACACCTTC.

The V gene is TRBV5-1, the J gene TRBJ1-2, with a weak D call TRBD1 (6 bases). V lost 0 bases and J lost 1, with 10 bases in between. The length of the CDR3 is 15 residues. Germline CDR1 reads SGHRS; CDR2 reads YFSETQ. CDR3 sequence reads: CASSLGGTSNYGYTF. DNA of the CDR3: TGCGCCAGCAGCTTGGGTGGGACAAGTAACTATGGCTACACCTTC.

The chain recombines TRBV7-2 with TRBJ2-1; D is uncertain. This CDR3 spans 14 amino acids. Trimming took off 5 bases at V and 4 bases at J, with 12 bases between the two ends. The germline V gene has CDR1 SGHTA and CDR2 FQGNSA. CDR3 sequence reads: CASSRPGQYNEQFF. CDR3 bases: TGTGCCAGCAGCCGGCCGGGTCAATACAATGAGCAGTTCTTC.

This sequence joins TRBV15 and TRBJ2-1; 7 bases fit TRBD1. Trimming cost V 2 bases and J 9 bases; bases outside gene matches: 7. The CDR3 has 14 amino acids. Germline V gene data show CDR1 as LNHNV and CDR2 as YYDKDF (reference sequence). CDR3 coding DNA: TGTGCCACCAGCAGAAGACAGGGCTTAGGTGAGCAGTTCTTC. Residues: CATSRRQGLGEQFF.

This CDR3 is CASSLGGDRLFF. CDR3 DNA: TGTGCCAGCAGCTTAGGCGGGGATAGACTGTTTTTT. This chain links TRBV7-9 with TRBJ1-4; D is ambiguous. The ends were cut back, 1 base at V and 13 bases at J, with 10 bases in the middle. Germline V gives CDR1 SEHNR, CDR2 FQNEAQ (reference sequence). This CDR3 has 12 residues.